This TCR beta chain was sequenced during a study of cytomegalovirus exposure and HLA in healthy donors. Study conclusions and caveats: It was in a later analysis that TCR association rates were seen to vary by HLA locus, highest for DRB1 and lowest for HLA-C. Specificity for CMV antigens was confirmed in vitro for three of the CMV-associated chains.

In the PCR, 60 Vbeta and 13 Jbeta primers were used. Repertoires were generated with immunoSEQ multiplex PCR, while TCRdb's copy carries only in-frame clones and drops some. Here the sample spans more than 150,000 clones, approximately 78% being singletons. This CDR3 region has 18 residues. Germline-derived CDR1 and CDR2 are SGHTA and FQGNSA. V was clipped by 3 bases and J by 2 bases; unmatched bases: 10. With respect to this clone: The antigen remains unidentified.

Sequencing used PBMCs. The source is a woman aged 18-35 years in good health and CMV-seronegative. J is TRBJ2-1 and V is TRBV7-2, with TRBD2 identical over 10 bases. Here the CDR3 reads CASSFARTTSGAYNEQFF. In nucleotides, the CDR3 is TGTGCCAGCAGCTTCGCCCGTACTACTAGCGGGGCCTACAATGAGCAGTTCTTC.